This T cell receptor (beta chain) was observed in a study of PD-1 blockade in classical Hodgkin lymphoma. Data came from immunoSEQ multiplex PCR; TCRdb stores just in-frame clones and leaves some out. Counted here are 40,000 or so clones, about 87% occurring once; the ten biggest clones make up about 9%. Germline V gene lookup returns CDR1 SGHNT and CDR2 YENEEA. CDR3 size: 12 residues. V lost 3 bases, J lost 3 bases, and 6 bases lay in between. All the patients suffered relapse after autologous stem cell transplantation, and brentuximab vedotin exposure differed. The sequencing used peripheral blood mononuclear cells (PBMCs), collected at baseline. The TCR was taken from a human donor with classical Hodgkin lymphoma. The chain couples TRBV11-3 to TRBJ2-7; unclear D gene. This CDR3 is CASSFNNYEQYF. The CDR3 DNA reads TGTGCCAGCAGCTTTAACAACTACGAGCAGTACTTC. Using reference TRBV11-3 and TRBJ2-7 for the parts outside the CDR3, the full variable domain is EAGVVQSPRYKIIEKKQPVAFWCNPISGHNTLYWYLQNLGQGPELLIRYENEEAVDDSQLPKDRFSAERLKGVDSTLKIQPAELGDSAVYLCASSFNNYEQYFGPGTRLTVT.